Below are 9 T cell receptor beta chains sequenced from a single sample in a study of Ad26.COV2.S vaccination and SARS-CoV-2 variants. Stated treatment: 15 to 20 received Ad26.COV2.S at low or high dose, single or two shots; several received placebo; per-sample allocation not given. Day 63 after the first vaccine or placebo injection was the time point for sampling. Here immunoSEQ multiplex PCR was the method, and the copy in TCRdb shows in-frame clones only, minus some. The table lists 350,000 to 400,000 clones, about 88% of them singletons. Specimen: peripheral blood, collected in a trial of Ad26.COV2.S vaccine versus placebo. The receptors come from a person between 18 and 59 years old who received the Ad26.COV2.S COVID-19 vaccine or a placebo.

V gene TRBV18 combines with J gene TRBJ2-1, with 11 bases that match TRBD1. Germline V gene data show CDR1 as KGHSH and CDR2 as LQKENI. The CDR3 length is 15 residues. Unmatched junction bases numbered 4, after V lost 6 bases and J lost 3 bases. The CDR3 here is CASSPGTGGYNEQFF. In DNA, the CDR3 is TGTGCCAGCTCGCCCGGGACAGGGGGCTACAATGAGCAGTTCTTC. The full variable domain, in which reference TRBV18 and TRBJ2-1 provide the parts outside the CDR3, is NAGVMQNPRHLVRRRGQEARLRCSPMKGHSHVYWYRQLPEEGLKFMVYLQKENIIDESGMPKERFSAEFPKEGPSILRIQQVVRGDSAAYFCASSPGTGGYNEQFFGPGTRLTVL.

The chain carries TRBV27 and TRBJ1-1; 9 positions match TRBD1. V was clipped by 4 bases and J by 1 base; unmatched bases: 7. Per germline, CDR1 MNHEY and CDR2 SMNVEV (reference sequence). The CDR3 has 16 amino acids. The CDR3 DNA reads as TGTGCCAGCAGTTCCCGACAGGGGGGCCGGAACACTGAAGCTTTCTTT. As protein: CASSSRQGGRNTEAFF.

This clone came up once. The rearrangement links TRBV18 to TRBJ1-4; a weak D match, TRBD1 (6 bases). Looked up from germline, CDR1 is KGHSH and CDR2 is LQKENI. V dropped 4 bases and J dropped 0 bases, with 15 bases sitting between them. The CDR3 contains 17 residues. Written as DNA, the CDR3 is TGTGCCAGCTCACGCTGGGGCAGGGGATCAACTAATGAAAAACTGTTTTTT. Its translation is CASSRWGRGSTNEKLFF.

CDR3 loop: CASSQAASQPNYGYTF. The CDR3 DNA reads as TGTGCCAGCAGCCAAGCAGCCAGCCAACCTAACTATGGCTACACCTTC. The rearrangement uses TRBV4-2 and TRBJ1-2; D uncertain. Trimming left V 1 base short and J 0 bases short, with 12 bases between. In germline, CDR1 is LGHNA, CDR2 YNFKEQ. The CDR3 is 16 residues long.

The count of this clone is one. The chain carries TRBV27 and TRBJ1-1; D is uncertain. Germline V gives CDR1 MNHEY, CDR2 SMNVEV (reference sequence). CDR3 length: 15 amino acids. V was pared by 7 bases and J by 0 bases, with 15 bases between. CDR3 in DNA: TGTGCCAGCACACCGGGAGTAACTATGAACACTGAAGCTTTCTTT. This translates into CASTPGVTMNTEAFF.

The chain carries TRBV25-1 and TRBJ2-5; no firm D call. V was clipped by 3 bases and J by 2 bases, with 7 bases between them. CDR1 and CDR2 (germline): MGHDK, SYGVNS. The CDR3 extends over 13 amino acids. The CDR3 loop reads CASSDTVQETQYF. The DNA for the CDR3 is TGTGCCAGCAGTGACACCGTACAAGAGACCCAGTACTTC.

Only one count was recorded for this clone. This CDR3 reads CAWSVIPWERAFF. CDR3 sequence (DNA): TGTGCCTGGAGTGTAATCCCATGGGAGCGAGCTTTCTTT. This chain links TRBV30 with TRBJ1-1; no definite D call. This CDR3 spans 13 amino acids. Per the germline V gene, CDR1 is GTSNPN and CDR2 is SVGIG (reference sequence). V lost 0 bases and J 10 bases, leaving 15 bases between the germline ends.

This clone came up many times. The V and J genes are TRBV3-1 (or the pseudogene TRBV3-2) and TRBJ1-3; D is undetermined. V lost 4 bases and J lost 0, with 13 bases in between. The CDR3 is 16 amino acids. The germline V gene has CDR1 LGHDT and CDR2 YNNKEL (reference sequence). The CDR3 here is CASSPHSTVSGNTIYF. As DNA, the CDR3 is TGTGCCAGCAGCCCTCATTCGACGGTCTCTGGAAACACCATATATTTT.

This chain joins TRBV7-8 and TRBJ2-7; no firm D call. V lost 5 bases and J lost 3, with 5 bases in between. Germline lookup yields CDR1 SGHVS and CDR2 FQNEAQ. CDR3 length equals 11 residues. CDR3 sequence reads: CASSQDYEQYF. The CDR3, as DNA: TGTGCCAGCAGCCAGGACTACGAGCAGTACTTC.